Listed below are T cell receptor beta chains from one sample, sequenced in a study of blood T cells in healthy people across ages. Each CDR3 protein gets one entry after TCRdb re-called the 5' RACE reads with MiXCR. The sample includes under 2,000,000 distinct CDR3 sequences, less than 50% of them seen just once. Specimen: blood. Receptors originate from a middle-aged woman in good health. Each CDR3 is given with its conserved first and last residue. D genes are given only for firm matches. The size field is filled for only some rows; it gives once, few, many or a size class.

abundance,d_gene,j_gene,v_gene,CDR3aa,CDR3nt
once,NA,TRBJ2-7,TRBV3-1,CASSRWRDSTPYEQYF,TGTGCCAGCAGCCGCTGGCGGGACTCCACACCATACGAGCAGTACTTC
NA,TRBD1,TRBJ1-5,TRBV6-1,CASSADRQGDQPQHF,TGTGCCAGCAGTGCCGACCGACAGGGGGATCAGCCCCAGCATTTT
NA,TRBD2,TRBJ2-5,TRBV28,CADSLPLAGVETQYF,TGTGCCGACAGTTTGCCGCTAGCGGGGGTGGAGACCCAGTACTTC
NA,NA,TRBJ2-4,TRBV27,CASSLNRDLAQYF,TGTGCCAGCAGTTTAAACAGGGATCTCGCGCAGTACTTC
NA,NA,TRBJ2-7,TRBV5-1,CASSLGGHNEQYF,TGCGCCAGCAGCTTGGGGGGGCACAACGAGCAGTACTTC
NA,NA,TRBJ2-7,TRBV11-2,CASSLAGSDEQYF,TGTGCCAGCAGCTTAGCCGGTTCGGACGAGCAGTACTTC
NA,TRBD2,TRBJ2-1,TRBV27,CASSPISGLAGVGNEQFF,TGTGCCAGCAGTCCGATTTCCGGACTAGCGGGGGTGGGCAATGAGCAGTTCTTC
NA,NA,TRBJ2-7,TRBV7-2,CASSLVGGAYNEQYF,TGTGCCAGCAGCTTAGTTGGGGGGGCCTACAATGAGCAGTACTTC
few,TRBD1,TRBJ2-7,TRBV12-3/TRBV12-4,CASSPSRGDRGNEQYF,TGTGCCAGCAGTCCAAGCCGGGGGGACAGGGGCAACGAGCAGTACTTC
NA,NA,TRBJ2-7,TRBV11-1,CASSPNRGQYEQYF,TGTGCCAGCAGCCCTAATAGGGGTCAATACGAGCAGTACTTC
few,NA,TRBJ1-1,TRBV4-2,CASSQEGQPTNTEAFF,TGTGCCAGCAGCCAGGAAGGACAACCAACAAACACTGAAGCTTTCTTT
NA,NA,TRBJ2-1,TRBV24-1,CATSVGISEQFF,TGTGCCACCAGTGTCGGCATCAGTGAGCAGTTCTTC
NA,TRBD2,TRBJ2-3,TRBV3-1,CASSHGGLAGLGTDTQYF,TGTGCCAGCAGCCACGGTGGACTAGCGGGGCTGGGCACAGATACGCAGTATTTT
few,TRBD2,TRBJ2-1,TRBV12-3/TRBV12-4,CASSSPSGGGNEQFF,TGTGCCAGCAGTTCTCCTAGCGGGGGGGGAAATGAGCAGTTCTTC
NA,NA,TRBJ1-5,TRBV7-9,CASSPSVVHQPQHF,TGTGCCAGCAGCCCATCCGTCGTACATCAGCCCCAGCATTTT
NA,NA,TRBJ2-1,TRBV7-2,CASSPGRQFYNEQFF,TGTGCCAGCAGCCCGGGGCGGCAGTTTTACAATGAGCAGTTCTTC
few,TRBD2,TRBJ2-3,TRBV20-1,CSAGLAESTDTQYF,TGCAGTGCCGGGCTAGCGGAGAGCACAGATACGCAGTATTTT
NA,NA,TRBJ1-6,TRBV5-4,CASSLPGGSDSPLHF,TGTGCCAGCAGCTTGCCCGGGGGGTCAGATTCACCCCTCCACTTT
few,NA,TRBJ2-7,TRBV18,CASSPDVTVSYEQYF,TGTGCCAGCTCACCGGATGTCACGGTCTCCTACGAGCAGTACTTC
few,NA,TRBJ2-1,TRBV12-3/TRBV12-4,CASTPDSYNEQFF,TGTGCCAGCACCCCCGACTCCTACAATGAGCAGTTCTTC
NA,NA,TRBJ2-1,TRBV7-9,CASSFETRQFF,TGTGCCAGCAGCTTCGAGACTAGACAGTTCTTC
NA,NA,TRBJ2-5,TRBV2,CATQGIRPQETQYF,TGTGCCACCCAGGGGATAAGACCCCAAGAGACCCAGTACTTC
NA,TRBD2,TRBJ2-5,TRBV6-2/TRBV6-3,CASSYSVQRGQETQYF,TGTGCCAGCAGTTACTCGGTCCAGCGGGGCCAAGAGACCCAGTACTTC
few,TRBD2,TRBJ2-5,TRBV4-1,CASSRLAGELSETQYF,TGCGCCAGCAGCCGGTTAGCGGGGGAACTCTCGGAGACCCAGTACTTC
NA,NA,TRBJ1-1,TRBV12-3/TRBV12-4,CASSIGIEAFF,TGTGCCAGCAGCATCGGGATTGAAGCTTTCTTT
NA,TRBD1,TRBJ2-5,TRBV7-7,CASRPVGQGAKEQYF,TGTGCTAGCAGACCGGTAGGACAGGGGGCCAAAGAGCAGTACTTC
NA,TRBD2,TRBJ2-6,TRBV28,CASSRPGGGSGANVLTF,TGTGCCAGCAGTCGCCCCGGGGGGGGCTCTGGGGCCAACGTCCTGACTTTC
few,NA,TRBJ2-1,TRBV5-6,CASSLMAGAILYNEQFF,TGTGCCAGCAGCTTAATGGCAGGGGCTATTCTCTACAATGAGCAGTTCTTC
NA,NA,TRBJ2-3,TRBV20-1,CSARVVPRGDTQYF,TGCAGTGCTAGAGTAGTCCCAAGGGGAGATACGCAGTATTTT
few,TRBD2,TRBJ2-1,TRBV27,CASSPMGGGHNEQFF,TGTGCCAGCAGTCCCATGGGCGGGGGGCACAATGAGCAGTTCTTC
once,TRBD2,TRBJ2-7,TRBV10-3,CAAGSGQVIARYYEQYF,TGTGCCGCCGGTAGCGGGCAGGTTATCGCTCGATACTACGAGCAGTACTTC
few,TRBD1,TRBJ1-2,TRBV5-6,CASSLQGASYYGYTF,TGTGCCAGCAGCCTACAGGGGGCGAGTTACTATGGCTACACCTTC
NA,NA,TRBJ2-3,TRBV5-1,CASSLETTQDTQYF,TGCGCCAGCAGCTTGGAGACTACCCAGGATACGCAGTATTTT
few,TRBD2,TRBJ2-1,TRBV28,CASSSGLAGAYNEQFF,TGTGCCAGCAGTTCGGGACTAGCGGGAGCCTACAATGAGCAGTTCTTC
NA,NA,TRBJ2-7,TRBV9,CASSVVEGFYEQYF,TGTGCCAGCAGCGTGGTTGAGGGGTTCTACGAGCAGTACTTC
NA,TRBD2,TRBJ2-1,TRBV4-2,CASSPTTSGGADEQFF,TGTGCCAGCAGCCCCACGACTAGCGGGGGGGCAGATGAGCAGTTCTTC
NA,NA,TRBJ2-5,TRBV2,CASSDRTKTQETQYF,TGTGCCAGCAGTGACCGGACCAAAACACAAGAGACCCAGTACTTC
few,NA,TRBJ1-2,TRBV27,CASSLTGERYGYTF,TGTGCCAGCAGTTTAACCGGGGAGCGCTATGGCTACACCTTC
few,TRBD1,TRBJ1-2,TRBV2,CASRKDRGAPSGYTF,TGTGCCAGCAGAAAGGACAGGGGGGCGCCTAGCGGCTACACCTTC
few,TRBD1,TRBJ2-1,TRBV12-3/TRBV12-4,CASSPGQSLYNEQFF,TGTGCCAGCAGTCCGGGACAGAGCCTCTACAATGAGCAGTTCTTC
NA,NA,TRBJ2-5,TRBV10-3,CAISGGYGETQYF,TGTGCCATCAGTGGGGGATATGGGGAGACCCAGTACTTC